This T cell receptor (beta chain) was documented in a study of human thymus T cells. General observations from the study: Use of V and J genes seemed skewed within the thymic and blood repertoires. Unrelated people showed highly overlapping thymic repertoires, related research reported.

On this clone: The antigen remains undetermined.

Trimming removed 3 bases from V and 0 bases from J, with 9 bases in between. Germline V CDR1 and CDR2: SGDLS, YYNGEE. The CDR3 is made up of 14 amino acids. Libraries were prepared by immunoSEQ multiplex PCR; TCRdb keeps only in-frame clonotypes and omits some of them. The sample lists more than 70,000 clones, around 96% seen once, with roughly 0.031% in the top ten. The thymus tissue came from resections taken during corrective heart surgery. It was healthy Finnish infants having corrective surgery for congenital heart defects who were the donors. The sequenced material came from thymus tissue. This receptor was taken from a boy under two years old with a congenital heart defect but otherwise immunologically healthy. V and J are TRBV9 and TRBJ1-1; D may be TRBD1 (5 bases). The CDR3, as DNA: TGTGCCAGCAGCGAAGGACACATGAACACTGAAGCTTTCTTT. Encoded protein: CASSEGHMNTEAFF.